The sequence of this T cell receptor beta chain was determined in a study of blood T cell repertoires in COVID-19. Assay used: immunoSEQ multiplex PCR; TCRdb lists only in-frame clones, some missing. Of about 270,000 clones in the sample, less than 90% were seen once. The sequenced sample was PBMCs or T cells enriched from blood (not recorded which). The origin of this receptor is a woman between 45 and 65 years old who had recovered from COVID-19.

CDR3 coding DNA: TGTGCCAGCAGTTTGGTTTCTGGGGACATTGCAACTAATGAAAAACTGTTTTTT. It translates to CASSLVSGDIATNEKLFF. The gene calls are TRBV6-2 or TRBV6-3 and TRBJ1-4; D might be TRBD1 (6 bases). V was clipped by 4 bases and J by 0 bases, with 18 bases between them. CDR1 and CDR2 from the germline V gene are MNHEY and SVGEGT. The CDR3 has 18 residues.